This T cell receptor (beta chain) was retrieved from a study of blood T cell repertoires in COVID-19. V lost 5 bases to trimming and J lost 2 bases; unmatched junction nucleotides: 0. CDR3 length: 13 amino acids. From germline, CDR1 is SGHAT and CDR2 FQDESV (reference sequence). This clone came up once. Original data processing: Scientists estimated how many nucleated cells there were by amplifying reference gene primers. Method: immunoSEQ multiplex PCR; TCRdb's copy keeps in-frame clones and lacks some. V and J calls and clone size are those listed in that table; D and trimming were worked out from the DNA. The sample contains some 180,000 clones, 85% to 90% of which appear only once.

This sequence was found in a woman aged 55-69 years with acute or convalescent COVID-19. This rearrangement joins TRBV11-1 to TRBJ1-2; 9 bases map to TRBD1. The material sequenced was peripheral blood. Here the CDR3 reads CASSGQGNYGYTF. The DNA for the CDR3 is TGTGCCAGCAGCGGACAGGGGAACTATGGCTACACCTTC. The full variable domain, with the rest looked up from reference TRBV11-1 and TRBJ1-2, is EAEVAQSPRYKITEKSQAVAFWCDPISGHATLYWYRQILGQGPELLVQFQDESVVDDSQLPKDRFSAERLKGVDSTLKIQPAELGDSAMYLCASSGQGNYGYTFGSGTRLTVV.